This T cell receptor beta chain is from a study of T cells after yellow fever vaccination. Findings of the study overall: The booster saw the reappearance of most primary-vaccination clones (roughly 96% CD4, 88% CD8). Within FACS-sorted repertoires, abundant clonotypes contaminating from the bulk population could be present. Overlap between CD4 and CD8 compartments was detected for a small share of clonotypes.

5'RACE template switching added a universal primer site and UMIs to TCR cDNA. MiXCR, run by TCRdb on the 5' RACE reads, gives a single entry per CDR3 protein. The sample has roughly 330,000 distinct CDR3 sequences; around 4.1% are singletons. This CDR3 is built from 13 residues. V lost 2 bases to trimming and J lost 6 bases; unmatched junction nucleotides: 1. CDR1 is SGHRS, CDR2 YFSETQ, per germline. This clonotype was recorded at least ten times. Its antigen is unidentified. The V call is TRBV5-1, the J call TRBJ2-2, with 7 positions matching TRBD1. The material was PBMCs, obtained 5 days after the yellow fever booster vaccination. The clonotype comes from a man aged 18 to 30 who received the YFV17D yellow fever vaccine. The CDR3 sequence: CASSFDRAGELFF. In nucleotides, the CDR3 is TGCGCCAGCAGCTTCGACAGGGCCGGGGAGCTGTTTTTT.